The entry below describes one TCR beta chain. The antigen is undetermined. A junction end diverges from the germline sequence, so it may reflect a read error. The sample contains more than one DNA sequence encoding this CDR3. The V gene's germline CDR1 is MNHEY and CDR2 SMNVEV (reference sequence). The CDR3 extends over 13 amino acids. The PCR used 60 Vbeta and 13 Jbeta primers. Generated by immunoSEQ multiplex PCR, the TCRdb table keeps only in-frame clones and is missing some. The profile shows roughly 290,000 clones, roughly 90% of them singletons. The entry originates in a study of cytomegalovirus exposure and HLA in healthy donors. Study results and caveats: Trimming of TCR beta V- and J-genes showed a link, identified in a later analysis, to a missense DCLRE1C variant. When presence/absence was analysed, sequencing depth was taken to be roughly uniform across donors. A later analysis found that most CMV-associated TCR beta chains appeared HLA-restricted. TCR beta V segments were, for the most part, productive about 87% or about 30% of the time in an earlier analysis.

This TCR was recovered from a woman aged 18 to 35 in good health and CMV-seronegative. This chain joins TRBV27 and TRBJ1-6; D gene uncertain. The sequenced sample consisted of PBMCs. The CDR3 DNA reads TGTGCCAGCAGTTCATACGACTATTCCCCCCTCCACTTT. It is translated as CASSSYDYSPLHF.